This is a list of T cell receptor beta chains from one sample in a study of early T cells in non-severe SARS-CoV-2 infection. One entry per CDR3 protein, called by TCRdb with MiXCR from the 5' RACE reads. The table shows roughly 41,000 distinct CDR3 sequences, with roughly 5.9% occurring only once. Source material: whole blood. The receptors were gathered from an adult who was a healthcare worker with PCR-confirmed SARS-CoV-2 infection or an uninfected control (not recorded which). Both conserved end residues are part of each CDR3. The order of the fields is V gene, D gene, clone size, J gene, CDR3 protein, CDR3 DNA. A D gene is named only where the DNA matches it firmly. Some rows mark clone size as missing; the rest say once, few, many or name a class of expanded clone.

V gene: TRBV11-2
D gene: -
clone size: few
J gene: TRBJ2-5
CDR3 protein: CASSFLGEGKTQYF
CDR3 DNA: TGTGCCAGCAGCTTTTTAGGGGAAGGAAAGACCCAGTACTTC

V gene: TRBV20-1
D gene: TRBD2
clone size: many
J gene: TRBJ2-7
CDR3 protein: CSARASGRLLYEQYF
CDR3 DNA: TGCAGTGCTAGGGCTAGCGGGAGGCTCCTCTACGAGCAGTACTTC

V gene: TRBV20-1
D gene: TRBD2
clone size: -
J gene: TRBJ2-1
CDR3 protein: CSAATSGGGDEQFF
CDR3 DNA: TGCAGTGCTGCGACTAGCGGGGGCGGCGATGAGCAGTTCTTC

V gene: TRBV18
D gene: -
clone size: few
J gene: TRBJ1-1
CDR3 protein: CASSPVGPGANTEAFF
CDR3 DNA: TGTGCCAGCTCACCGGTAGGGCCAGGGGCGAACACTGAAGCTTTCTTT

V gene: TRBV7-2
D gene: -
clone size: many
J gene: TRBJ2-1
CDR3 protein: CASSLNRDKHNEQFF
CDR3 DNA: TGTGCCAGCAGCCTAAACCGGGACAAGCACAATGAGCAGTTCTTC

V gene: TRBV7-6
D gene: -
clone size: -
J gene: TRBJ2-7
CDR3 protein: CASSLEWASYEQYF
CDR3 DNA: TGTGCCAGCAGCTTAGAGTGGGCCTCCTACGAGCAGTACTTC

V gene: TRBV5-1
D gene: -
clone size: many
J gene: TRBJ2-1
CDR3 protein: CASSLGQSYNEQFF
CDR3 DNA: TGCGCCAGCAGCTTGGGGCAGTCCTACAATGAGCAGTTCTTC

V gene: TRBV20-1
D gene: TRBD1
clone size: few
J gene: TRBJ1-2
CDR3 protein: CSAGTELTYGYTF
CDR3 DNA: TGCAGTGCAGGGACAGAATTAACCTATGGCTACACCTTC

V gene: TRBV5-4
D gene: -
clone size: -
J gene: TRBJ2-1
CDR3 protein: CASSLRSGSYNEQFF
CDR3 DNA: TGTGCCAGCAGCTTGAGGAGCGGTTCCTACAATGAGCAGTTCTTC

V gene: TRBV19
D gene: -
clone size: -
J gene: TRBJ1-1
CDR3 protein: CASSIGQSEAFF
CDR3 DNA: TGTGCCAGTAGTATCGGACAGTCTGAAGCTTTCTTT

V gene: TRBV30
D gene: -
clone size: few
J gene: TRBJ1-2
CDR3 protein: CAWIEGSYGYTF
CDR3 DNA: TGTGCCTGGATAGAGGGGAGCTATGGCTACACCTTC

V gene: TRBV7-8
D gene: -
clone size: many
J gene: TRBJ1-1
CDR3 protein: CASRLTAQNTEAFF
CDR3 DNA: TGTGCCAGCCGTCTGACAGCGCAAAACACTGAAGCTTTCTTT

V gene: TRBV5-1
D gene: -
clone size: few
J gene: TRBJ1-4
CDR3 protein: CASSLVGQTNEKLFF
CDR3 DNA: TGCGCCAGCAGCTTGGTGGGTCAGACTAATGAAAAACTGTTTTTT

V gene: TRBV6-6
D gene: -
clone size: many
J gene: TRBJ1-4
CDR3 protein: CASSYSEVRQALNEKLFF
CDR3 DNA: TGTGCCAGCAGTTACTCGGAGGTTCGACAGGCCCTTAATGAAAAACTGTTTTTT

V gene: TRBV6-5
D gene: -
clone size: many
J gene: TRBJ1-5
CDR3 protein: CASSRPDQPQHF
CDR3 DNA: TGTGCCAGCAGTCGGCCTGATCAGCCCCAGCATTTT

V gene: TRBV27
D gene: TRBD1
clone size: -
J gene: TRBJ2-7
CDR3 protein: CASRAGDRDGEQYF
CDR3 DNA: TGTGCCAGCAGGGCGGGCGACAGGGACGGCGAGCAGTACTTC

V gene: TRBV19
D gene: -
clone size: many
J gene: TRBJ2-5
CDR3 protein: CASSPRGTFAETQYF
CDR3 DNA: TGTGCCAGTAGTCCTCGCGGGACGTTCGCTGAGACCCAGTACTTC

V gene: TRBV12-3/TRBV12-4
D gene: -
clone size: few
J gene: TRBJ1-5
CDR3 protein: CASSPGERQPQHF
CDR3 DNA: TGTGCCAGCAGCCCGGGGGAGCGCCAGCCCCAGCATTTT

V gene: TRBV24-1
D gene: TRBD2
clone size: many
J gene: TRBJ2-5
CDR3 protein: CATSEGTSGGQETQYF
CDR3 DNA: TGTGCCACCAGTGAAGGAACTAGCGGGGGACAAGAGACCCAGTACTTC

V gene: TRBV4-3
D gene: -
clone size: many
J gene: TRBJ1-2
CDR3 protein: CASSQDRRGGLGYTF
CDR3 DNA: TGCGCCAGCAGCCAAGATCGCAGAGGGGGATTGGGCTACACCTTC

V gene: TRBV19
D gene: TRBD2
clone size: many
J gene: TRBJ2-2
CDR3 protein: CASSLGLAEVGELFF
CDR3 DNA: TGTGCCAGTAGTTTGGGACTAGCGGAGGTCGGGGAGCTGTTTTTT

V gene: TRBV7-9
D gene: TRBD2
clone size: many
J gene: TRBJ2-7
CDR3 protein: CASSSDRGGRYEQYF
CDR3 DNA: TGTGCCAGCAGCTCCGATAGGGGAGGGCGGTACGAGCAGTACTTC

V gene: TRBV11-3
D gene: TRBD2
clone size: few
J gene: TRBJ2-3
CDR3 protein: CASSLWREGKDTQYF
CDR3 DNA: TGTGCCAGCAGCTTATGGCGGGAGGGCAAAGATACGCAGTATTTT

V gene: TRBV6-2/TRBV6-3
D gene: TRBD1
clone size: -
J gene: TRBJ1-2
CDR3 protein: CASSTPGQAKSGYTF
CDR3 DNA: TGTGCCAGCAGTACTCCGGGACAGGCGAAAAGTGGCTACACCTTC

V gene: TRBV25-1
D gene: TRBD1
clone size: -
J gene: TRBJ1-1
CDR3 protein: CASSSIDRGWGNTEAFF
CDR3 DNA: TGTGCCAGCAGTTCTATCGACAGGGGCTGGGGGAACACTGAAGCTTTCTTT

V gene: TRBV7-3
D gene: -
clone size: many
J gene: TRBJ2-2
CDR3 protein: CASSLNPGVDTGELFF
CDR3 DNA: TGTGCCAGCAGCTTAAACCCAGGGGTAGACACCGGGGAGCTGTTTTTT

V gene: TRBV5-1
D gene: -
clone size: few
J gene: TRBJ2-1
CDR3 protein: CASSLVGGDYNEQFF
CDR3 DNA: TGCGCCAGCAGCTTGGTCGGGGGCGACTACAATGAGCAGTTCTTC

V gene: TRBV6-1
D gene: -
clone size: -
J gene: TRBJ1-6
CDR3 protein: CASETRGNSPLHF
CDR3 DNA: TGTGCCAGCGAGACCAGGGGTAATTCACCCCTCCACTTT

V gene: TRBV5-1
D gene: -
clone size: few
J gene: TRBJ2-1
CDR3 protein: CASSLALVSSNEQFF
CDR3 DNA: TGCGCCAGCAGCTTGGCCTTGGTAAGCTCCAACGAGCAGTTCTTC

V gene: TRBV20-1
D gene: -
clone size: many
J gene: TRBJ2-5
CDR3 protein: CSARGDREQETQYF
CDR3 DNA: TGCAGTGCTAGAGGCGATCGGGAACAAGAGACCCAGTACTTC

V gene: TRBV2
D gene: -
clone size: many
J gene: TRBJ1-6
CDR3 protein: CASSEGSPLHF
CDR3 DNA: TGTGCCAGCAGTGAAGGTTCACCCCTCCACTTT

V gene: TRBV2
D gene: -
clone size: many
J gene: TRBJ2-3
CDR3 protein: CASSDQRPTQYF
CDR3 DNA: TGTGCCAGCAGTGACCAGCGCCCTACGCAGTATTTT

V gene: TRBV20-1
D gene: TRBD2
clone size: -
J gene: TRBJ2-1
CDR3 protein: CSASPPQRESGEQFF
CDR3 DNA: TGCAGTGCTAGTCCTCCCCAGCGGGAGAGCGGTGAGCAGTTCTTC

V gene: TRBV12-3/TRBV12-4
D gene: -
clone size: many
J gene: TRBJ1-1
CDR3 protein: CASSLGHEGTEAFF
CDR3 DNA: TGTGCCAGCAGCCTGGGACATGAGGGCACTGAAGCTTTCTTT

V gene: TRBV7-9
D gene: -
clone size: few
J gene: TRBJ1-2
CDR3 protein: CASSLWPYGYTF
CDR3 DNA: TGTGCCAGCAGCTTATGGCCATATGGCTACACCTTC

V gene: TRBV19
D gene: TRBD1
clone size: many
J gene: TRBJ1-4
CDR3 protein: CASRPTGQGGEKLFF
CDR3 DNA: TGTGCCAGTAGACCCACGGGACAGGGAGGAGAAAAACTGTTTTTT

V gene: TRBV20-1
D gene: TRBD2
clone size: many
J gene: TRBJ2-7
CDR3 protein: CSAETSGGYEQYF
CDR3 DNA: TGCAGTGCTGAGACTAGCGGGGGCTACGAGCAGTACTTC

V gene: TRBV5-1
D gene: -
clone size: many
J gene: TRBJ1-2
CDR3 protein: CASSLVGDRGYTF
CDR3 DNA: TGCGCCAGCAGCTTGGTCGGTGATCGGGGCTACACCTTC

V gene: TRBV9
D gene: -
clone size: many
J gene: TRBJ2-6
CDR3 protein: CASSETSSGANVLTF
CDR3 DNA: TGTGCCAGCAGCGAAACCAGCTCTGGGGCCAACGTCCTGACTTTC

V gene: TRBV18
D gene: -
clone size: many
J gene: TRBJ2-1
CDR3 protein: CASSPPSIRNEQFF
CDR3 DNA: TGTGCCAGCTCACCACCGAGTATTCGCAATGAGCAGTTCTTC

V gene: TRBV29-1
D gene: -
clone size: many
J gene: TRBJ1-2
CDR3 protein: CSVGQDSANYGYTF
CDR3 DNA: TGCAGCGTTGGCCAGGACAGTGCCAACTATGGCTACACCTTC

V gene: TRBV11-2
D gene: -
clone size: many
J gene: TRBJ1-6
CDR3 protein: CASSADRTTFHF
CDR3 DNA: TGTGCCAGCAGCGCTGACAGGACTACTTTCCACTTT

V gene: TRBV20-1
D gene: -
clone size: -
J gene: TRBJ2-7
CDR3 protein: CSAKGYEQYF
CDR3 DNA: TGCAGTGCTAAAGGGTACGAGCAGTACTTC

V gene: TRBV27
D gene: TRBD1
clone size: many
J gene: TRBJ2-1
CDR3 protein: CASRTPDRDYNEQFF
CDR3 DNA: TGTGCCAGCAGAACCCCGGACAGGGACTACAATGAGCAGTTCTTC

V gene: TRBV12-3/TRBV12-4
D gene: TRBD1
clone size: many
J gene: TRBJ1-2
CDR3 protein: CASSYQGAHYGYTF
CDR3 DNA: TGTGCCAGCAGCTACCAGGGGGCACACTATGGCTACACCTTC

V gene: TRBV5-8
D gene: TRBD2
clone size: many
J gene: TRBJ2-1
CDR3 protein: CASLAPGLGGNEQFF
CDR3 DNA: TGTGCCAGCCTGGCCCCGGGACTAGGAGGCAATGAGCAGTTCTTC

V gene: TRBV24-1
D gene: -
clone size: few
J gene: TRBJ2-1
CDR3 protein: CATRAPVGNEQFF
CDR3 DNA: TGTGCCACCAGGGCCCCAGTAGGAAATGAGCAGTTCTTC